The text below deals with one TCR beta chain. Its antigen is undetermined. The entry originates in a study of T cell responses to AZD1222 COVID-19 vaccine. Study-level points and caveats: It was only six AZD1222 recipients who were seropositive at baseline. In the spike-specific TCR repertoire, nearly half reportedly target unmutated variant regions. Sampling that yielded the repertoires occurred only after the peak T cell response.

Researchers grouped second doses given at about 4 or about 12 weeks into one pool. Between the trimmed V and J ends, which lost 5 bases and 5 bases, there was a span of 17 bases. The CDR3 totals 15 residues. Germline values: CDR1 SEHNR, CDR2 FQNEAQ (reference sequence). Here immunoSEQ multiplex PCR was the method, and the copy in TCRdb shows in-frame clones only, minus some. This table has roughly 120,000 clones, more than 80% appearing once. The chain couples TRBV7-9 to TRBJ2-3; TRBD1 is a possible D gene (6 bases). The sequences come from peripheral blood, collected 28 days after the second AZD1222 dose. The clonotype was recovered from an adult who received the AZD1222 COVID-19 vaccine. The CDR3 loop is CASSAIVGAKDTQYF. The DNA of the CDR3 is TGTGCCAGCAGCGCTATAGTGGGGGCCAAAGATACGCAGTATTTT.